These 25 T cell receptor beta chains share one sample of origin, sequenced in a study of cytomegalovirus exposure and HLA in healthy donors. Both 60 Vbeta primers and 13 Jbeta primers went into the PCR. Sequencing was performed with immunoSEQ multiplex PCR; in TCRdb, only in-frame clones are kept and a portion is missing. Among 95,000 to 130,000 clones listed, 70% to 80% were seen once. What was sequenced was PBMCs. The source of these receptors is a young woman in good health and CMV-seronegative.

In its sample, this clone was seen once. The chain joins TRBV15 to TRBJ1-1; D is possibly TRBD1 (5 bases). The germline CDR1 and CDR2 sequences are LNHNV and YYDKDF (reference sequence). This CDR3 is 15 amino acids long. Between the trimmed V and J ends, which lost 0 bases and 2 bases, there was a span of 10 bases. The CDR3 DNA is TGTGCCACCAGCAGAGATCGGGGGGTAAACACTGAAGCTTTCTTT. It yields the protein CATSRDRGVNTEAFF.

J is TRBJ2-1 and V is TRBV6-6, with 8 bases that match TRBD2. Germline V gene data show CDR1 as MNHNY and CDR2 as SVGAGI (reference sequence). The CDR3 has 14 amino acids. V lost 5 bases, J lost 4 bases, and 4 bases stayed unmatched. The CDR3 DNA reads TGTGCCAGCAGTCTCCGGGGGGGTTACAATGAGCAGTTCTTC. Translated: CASSLRGGYNEQFF.

This rearrangement joins TRBV5-1 to TRBJ2-7; tentative D call: TRBD1 (6 bases). V was pared by 0 bases and J by 5 bases, with 18 bases between. Germline V CDR1 and CDR2: SGHRS, YFSETQ. CDR3 length: 16 amino acids. CDR3 in amino acids: CASSLDDLVGADEQYF. The CDR3 nucleotides read TGCGCCAGCAGCTTGGATGATCTAGTGGGGGCGGACGAGCAGTACTTC.

This chain connects TRBV5-1 to TRBJ1-2, with 9 bases lining up with TRBD1. The CDR3 spans 16 residues. Unmatched junction bases numbered 13, after V lost 4 bases and J lost 6 bases. The V gene's germline CDR1 is SGHRS and CDR2 YFSETQ. The CDR3 sequence is CASSRTGGMDFNGYTF. The CDR3, as DNA: TGCGCCAGCAGCAGAACAGGGGGCATGGACTTTAATGGCTACACCTTC.

The chain has TRBV6-4 and TRBJ2-1; TRBD2 might be the D (6 bases). Between the trimmed V and J ends, which lost 2 bases and 12 bases, there was a span of 14 bases. The germline CDR1 and CDR2 sequences are MRHNA and SNTAGT. The CDR3 runs to 13 residues. The CDR3 is CASSDPGTPSQFF. The CDR3 coding sequence is TGTGCCAGCAGTGACCCGGGGACTCCCTCGCAGTTCTTC.

This rearrangement joins TRBV2 to TRBJ1-3; 11 bases line up with TRBD1. Germline lookup yields CDR1 SNHLY and CDR2 FYNNEI. This CDR3 is 17 amino acids long. V shed 3 bases, J shed 1 base, and the junction held 5 bases outside the gene matches. CDR3 residues: CASSEGQGGGSGNTIYF. DNA for the CDR3: TGTGCCAGCAGTGAGGGACAGGGGGGAGGTTCTGGAAACACCATATATTTT.

The sample holds a few counts of this clone. The chain has TRBV30 and TRBJ2-5, with TRBD2 identical over 7 bases. CDR1 GTSNPN and CDR2 SVGIG come from the germline V gene (reference sequence). The CDR3 spans 11 residues. With V trimmed by 7 bases and J by 5 bases, 4 bases remained unmatched. The CDR3 reads CAFAGEETQYF. The CDR3 nucleotides are TGTGCCTTTGCGGGGGAGGAGACCCAGTACTTC.

The rearrangement joins TRBV6-1 to TRBJ1-1; D might be TRBD1 (5 bases). V gave up 5 bases and J gave up 6 bases, with 16 bases separating them. This CDR3 comprises 14 residues. The germline CDR1 and CDR2 sequences are MNHNS and SASEGT. CDR3 sequence (DNA): TGTGCCAGCAGTTTTCAGTCGGGGGTTTCTGAAGCTTTCTTT. This encodes CASSFQSGVSEAFF.

The chain is built from TRBV5-4 and TRBJ2-7, with TRBD1 matching 11 bases. The CDR3 spans 16 residues. V lost 5 bases to trimming and J lost 4 bases; unmatched junction nucleotides: 11. The V gene's germline CDR1 is SGHNT and CDR2 YYREEE (reference sequence). CDR3 in amino acids: CASSPGQGAVGYEQYF. CDR3 DNA sequence: TGTGCCAGCAGTCCAGGACAGGGGGCCGTTGGATACGAGCAGTACTTC.

A few counts support this clone. V gene TRBV5-5 combines with J gene TRBJ1-1, with D possibly being TRBD1 (5 bases). The CDR3 is 16 residues long. Germline assignment: CDR1 SGHKS and CDR2 YYEKEE (reference sequence). Trimming removed 9 bases from V and 3 bases from J, with 24 bases in between. The CDR3 DNA reads as TGTGCCACCAACCCGACTGGGGCAGGTTGGGACACTGAAGCTTTCTTT. Its translation is CATNPTGAGWDTEAFF.

The chain combines TRBV7-9 with TRBJ2-7; 9 bases fit TRBD1. J was trimmed by 7 bases and V by 4 bases; bases with no gene match: 8. CDR1 is SEHNR, CDR2 FQNEAQ, per germline (reference sequence). This CDR3 spans 14 amino acids. The CDR3 here is CASSSTGGTEEQYF. DNA for the CDR3: TGTGCCAGCAGCTCGACAGGGGGGACGGAGGAGCAGTACTTC.

The gene calls are TRBV5-6 and TRBJ1-3; D unresolved. The germline CDR1 and CDR2 sequences are SGHDT and YYEEEE. Trimming pared 0 bases from V and 0 bases from J, leaving 4 bases between. The CDR3 contains 14 residues. CDR3 DNA: TGTGCCAGCAGCTTGGGTAACTCTGGAAACACCATATATTTT. As protein: CASSLGNSGNTIYF.

This clone was observed a handful of times. The genes are TRBV7-2 and TRBJ2-5; 14 positions agree with TRBD2. With V trimmed by 1 base and J by 5 bases, 3 bases remained unmatched. This CDR3 comprises 16 residues. Germline values: CDR1 SGHTA, CDR2 FQGNSA. CDR3 protein: CASSLGLAGGRETQYF. CDR3 nucleotide sequence: TGTGCCAGCAGCTTAGGACTAGCGGGGGGGCGGGAGACCCAGTACTTC.

This clone was detected a few times. The chain employs TRBV27 and TRBJ2-7; 8 bases are a match to TRBD2. The CDR3 totals 14 residues. The J segment lost 2 bases and the V segment lost 5 bases, leaving 5 bases of the junction unmatched. Germline lookup yields CDR1 MNHEY and CDR2 SMNVEV (reference sequence). The CDR3 region has the DNA TGTGCCAGCAGTCTCGGGGGGGTTCCCTACGAGCAGTACTTC. It translates to CASSLGGVPYEQYF.

J is TRBJ2-7 and V is TRBV18; D perhaps matches TRBD2 (6 bases). Germline V CDR1 and CDR2: KGHSH, LQKENI. This CDR3 is 14 amino acids long. Trimming cost V 3 bases and J 7 bases, with 16 bases left between them. CDR3 in DNA: TGTGCCAGCTCACCGCCGGGCGGGGCACGGGAGCAGTACTTC. Amino acids: CASSPPGGAREQYF.

The gene calls are TRBV7-2 and TRBJ1-1; D unresolved. V gave up 4 bases and J gave up 1 base, with 7 bases separating them. Per germline, CDR1 SGHTA and CDR2 FQGNSA. The length of the CDR3 is 13 residues. DNA of the CDR3: TGTGCCAGCAGCTCACACCAGAACACTGAAGCTTTCTTT. It yields the protein CASSSHQNTEAFF. Based on the CDR3 plus reference TRBV7-2 and TRBJ1-1, the full variable domain is GAGVSQSPSNKVTEKGKDVELRCDPISGHTALYWYRQSLGQGLEFLIYFQGNSAPDKSGLPSDRFSAERTGGSVSTLTIQRTQQEDSAVYLCASSSHQNTEAFFGQGTRLTVV.

The chain uses TRBV30 and TRBJ1-2; tentatively, D is TRBD1 (6 bases). Trimming stripped 8 bases from V and 7 bases from J, with 14 bases between. This CDR3 is 11 amino acids long. Germline V gives CDR1 GTSNPN, CDR2 SVGIG (reference sequence). The chain's CDR3 is CALPRGGGYTF. In DNA form, the CDR3 reads TGTGCCCTTCCGAGGGGGGGTGGCTACACCTTC.

The V and J genes are TRBV6-1 and TRBJ1-2; D call uncertain. Deletions cut 7 bases from V and 0 bases from J, with 15 bases between. Germline values: CDR1 MNHNS, CDR2 SASEGT. The CDR3 has 15 residues. CDR3 coding DNA: TGTGCCAGCATCCCCGTTACTCAATCTAACTATGGCTACACCTTC. Amino acids: CASIPVTQSNYGYTF.

This clone has just one count. The chain has TRBV6-5 and TRBJ1-5, with 7 positions matching TRBD1. Germline assignment: CDR1 MNHEY and CDR2 SVGAGI. This CDR3 is built from 14 residues. Losses at the gene ends were 5 bases for V and 4 bases for J; bases not matched to a gene: 5. The CDR3 DNA reads as TGTGCCAGCAGTAAACAGGGGATTAATCAGCCCCAGCATTTT. It is translated as CASSKQGINQPQHF.

The chain recombines TRBV15 with TRBJ2-5; 8 nucleotides line up with TRBD1. This CDR3 is 17 amino acids long. Germline V CDR1 and CDR2: LNHNV, YYDKDF (reference sequence). J lost 5 bases, V lost 2 bases, and 13 bases had no gene match. The chain's CDR3 is CATSRSLPGQGGETQYF. The DNA of the CDR3 is TGTGCCACCAGCAGATCGCTCCCAGGACAGGGCGGGGAGACCCAGTACTTC.

This clone has a handful of counts. The chain has TRBV7-6 and TRBJ2-6; D is ambiguous. There are 13 residues in the CDR3. The V gene lost 5 bases and the J gene lost 9 bases, with 11 bases spanning the gap. From germline, CDR1 is SGHVS and CDR2 FNYEAQ. CDR3 DNA sequence: TGTGCCAGCAGCCGGTTGAGTGGCAACGTCCTGACTTTC. Its translation is CASSRLSGNVLTF.

The chain joins TRBV11-2 to TRBJ2-5, with 8 bases aligning to TRBD1. After removal of 2 bases from V and 7 bases from J, the junction contained 0 bases not matched to a gene. The CDR3 sequence is 12 residues long. The V gene's germline CDR1 is SGHAT and CDR2 FQNNGV. The CDR3 coding sequence is TGTGCCAGCAGCTTACAGGGGGCGACCCAGTACTTC. It translates to CASSLQGATQYF.

The chain links TRBV5-1 to TRBJ1-1; tentative D call: TRBD1 (5 bases). This CDR3 is 15 amino acids long. Trimming shortened V by 3 bases and J by 2 bases, and 14 bases separated the two germline ends. Germline V lookup: CDR1 SGHRS, CDR2 YFSETQ. The CDR3 sequence: CASSSRDGLNTEAFF. The CDR3 DNA reads TGCGCCAGCAGCTCACGGGACGGACTAAACACTGAAGCTTTCTTT.

This sequence joins TRBV6-5 and TRBJ2-7; D gene uncertain. The CDR3 spans 15 residues. Germline V CDR1 and CDR2: MNHEY, SVGAGI. V gave up 0 bases and J gave up 4 bases, with 13 bases separating them. In nucleotides, the CDR3 is TGTGCCAGCAGTTACTCGAGGTCAGCGAATTACGAGCAGTACTTC. Protein sequence: CASSYSRSANYEQYF.

V and J are TRBV2 and TRBJ1-6; possibly TRBD1 for D (5 bases). Trimming left V 5 bases short and J 9 bases short, with 20 bases between. CDR3 length: 16 amino acids. Per the germline V gene, CDR1 is SNHLY and CDR2 is FYNNEI. In DNA, the CDR3 is TGTGCCAGCAGTCCTAAAGCTACAGGAGTTGGTTCACCCCTCCACTTT. Translation: CASSPKATGVGSPLHF.